The rows below give T cell receptor beta chains drawn from one sample of a study of T cells after yellow fever vaccination. TCRdb itself ran the 5' RACE reads through MiXCR, one entry per CDR3 protein. The table records fewer than 400,000 distinct CDR3 sequences, about 10% of them present only once. Sample: CD4+ T cells sorted from PBMCs, taken 45 days after the yellow fever booster vaccination. These receptors all stem from a man aged 18 to 29 who received the YFV17D yellow fever vaccine. The conserved cysteine and the conserved F or W are not part of the CDR3 here.

CDR3aa | v_gene | len | j_gene
ASSRGINYGYT | TRBV4-3 | 11 | TRBJ1-2
ASSVGGSNTEAF | TRBV9 | 12 | TRBJ1-1
SASRRDRGTDTQY | TRBV20-1 | 13 | TRBJ2-3
ASSQEARRTYEQY | TRBV4-3 | 13 | TRBJ2-7
ASSFRRLAGGGQF | TRBV7-2 | 13 | TRBJ2-1
ASSQAASGGSTDTQY | TRBV4-2 | 15 | TRBJ2-3
ASSGPGQGLMNQPQH | TRBV28 | 15 | TRBJ1-5
ASSWVYQETQY | TRBV5-6 | 11 | TRBJ2-5
SASSENTEAF | TRBV20-1 | 10 | TRBJ1-1
ASRYHGSGEKLF | TRBV6-5 | 12 | TRBJ1-4
ASSTRQVGETQY | TRBV5-6 | 12 | TRBJ2-5
SVEPTISGNTIY | TRBV29-1 | 12 | TRBJ1-3
SARVIAGGQETQY | TRBV20-1 | 13 | TRBJ2-5
ASSASDHPYEDTQY | TRBV5-1 | 14 | TRBJ2-3